This is a list of T cell receptor beta chains from one sample in a study of sequential checkpoint blockade in melanoma. Libraries were prepared by immunoSEQ multiplex PCR; TCRdb keeps only in-frame clonotypes and omits some of them. The sample gives some 20,000 clones, more than 70% of which show up once; 38% is in the top ten. The specimen was CD8+ T cells sorted from blood (inferred from file names), collected from a patient given nivolumab and ipilimumab in sequence. Every receptor here comes from a human donor with melanoma. CDR3s include the opening cysteine and the closing phenylalanine or tryptophan. Fields, in order: J gene, clone size, D gene, V gene, CDR3 DNA, CDR3 protein. D genes are given only for firm matches. Clone size appears in some rows only: once, few, many, or a class for an expanded clone.

TRBJ1-5 . . TRBV7-9 TGTGCCAGCAGCTCGAACAGGGATAGCAATCAGCCCCAGCATTTT CASSSNRDSNQPQHF
TRBJ2-7 . TRBD2 TRBV5-1 TGCGCCAGCAGCTTTGGCGCGGGAGGGATAAACGAGCAGTACTTC CASSFGAGGINEQYF
TRBJ2-7 . . TRBV13 TGTGCCAGCAGCTTAAGGGGCTACGAGCAGTACTTC CASSLRGYEQYF
TRBJ2-7 . . TRBV30 TGTGCCTGGAGTACGTTTTTAAAAAGCTTCGAGCAGTACTTC CAWSTFLKSFEQYF
TRBJ2-7 . TRBD1 TRBV2 TGTGCCTCCGGACAGGGCTACGAGCAGTACTTC CASGQGYEQYF
TRBJ1-2 . . TRBV21-1 TGTGCCAGCAGTCTAACAGGGGGTGAAAACTATGGCTACACCTTC CASSLTGGENYGYTF
TRBJ1-3 . . TRBV2 TGTGCCAGCAGTGGGGGGGGAGGCTCTGGAAACACCATATATTTT CASSGGGGSGNTIYF
TRBJ2-7 . TRBD2 TRBV6-1 TGTGCCAGCAGTGCACGGGGGGTCTCCTACGAGCAGTACTTC CASSARGVSYEQYF
TRBJ1-4 . TRBD1 TRBV29-1 TGCAGCGCCAAGGGACAGGGACTTAATGAAAAACTGTTTTTT CSAKGQGLNEKLFF
TRBJ2-7 . TRBD1 TRBV6-5 TGTGCCAGCAGTTACGGACAGGTTTACAGCTCCTACGAGCAGTACTTC CASSYGQVYSSYEQYF
TRBJ1-2 . . TRBV7-9 TGTGCCAGCAGCTTACCAAGACAGTCTCCCAGGGGCTACACCTTC CASSLPRQSPRGYTF
TRBJ1-2 few TRBD1 TRBV7-3 TGTGCCAGCAGCATGTCGACAGGGGGCTTCTATGGCTACACCTTC CASSMSTGGFYGYTF
TRBJ2-6 . . TRBV18 TGTGCCAGCTCACCACGCTTGGACAGCTACTCTGGGGCCAACGTCCTGACTTTC CASSPRLDSYSGANVLTF
TRBJ1-1 once . TRBV6-6 TGTGCCAGCAGTACGTGGCCGGGGGGACGGGGGCCTGAAGCTTTCTTT CASSTWPGGRGPEAFF
TRBJ2-7 . TRBD1 TRBV15 TGTGCCACCGGTCTGGACAGGGGGGCCCACGAGCAGTACTTC CATGLDRGAHEQYF
TRBJ1-1 . . TRBV27 TGTGCCAGCAAGTCCGAACCGGGGACTGAAGCTTTCTTT CASKSEPGTEAFF
TRBJ1-1 . . TRBV2 TGTGCCAGAGCGGCGAGAGGGCAGGACACTGAAGCTTTCTTT CARAARGQDTEAFF
TRBJ1-1 . . TRBV28 TGTGCCAGCAGTTTATCCTCAGGGAACACTGAAGCTTTCTTT CASSLSSGNTEAFF
TRBJ2-7 . TRBD1 TRBV27 TGTGCCAGCAGCGACACTAGGAGACAGGGTTTCGCCATCTCCTACGAGCAGTACTTC CASSDTRRQGFAISYEQYF
TRBJ2-7 . TRBD1 TRBV27 TGTGCCAGCAGTTTCCGACAGGGCTCCTACGAGCAGTACTTC CASSFRQGSYEQYF
TRBJ2-7 . . TRBV5-8 TGTGCCAGCAGCTTGGGTGGAGACAGGTACGAGCAGTACTTC CASSLGGDRYEQYF
TRBJ1-1 . . TRBV9 TGTGCCAGCAGCGTAGAGCGATACACTGAAGCTTTCTTT CASSVERYTEAFF
TRBJ1-2 . TRBD1 TRBV10-3 TGTGCCATCAGGGAGGACAGGGACGGCTACACCTTC CAIREDRDGYTF
TRBJ2-7 . . TRBV21-1 TGTGCCAGCAGCCTGACAGGGGACATCCACTACGAGCAGTACTTC CASSLTGDIHYEQYF
TRBJ2-6 . TRBD1 TRBV6-5 TGTGCCAGCAGTTCGACAGGGAACTCTGGGGCCAACGTCCTGACTTTC CASSSTGNSGANVLTF
TRBJ2-7 once . TRBV7-9 TGTGCCAGCAGCTTAGCGCCGGACAGAAGCTCCTACGAGCAGTACTTC CASSLAPDRSSYEQYF
TRBJ1-1 . TRBD1 TRBV19 TGTGCCAGCAGATACAGGGGGCTAGGCACTGAAGCTTTCTTT CASRYRGLGTEAFF
TRBJ1-2 . . TRBV5-6 TGTGCCAGCAGCTTCTGGCAGGGGAACTATGGCCACACCTTC CASSFWQGNYGHTF
TRBJ2-3 few . TRBV6-5 TGTGCCAGCAGTCTACAGTCCACAGATACGCAGTATTTT CASSLQSTDTQYF
TRBJ2-6 . . TRBV9 TGTGCCAGCAGCCTGGGGCAGTCCCCCGGGGCCAACGTCCTGACTTTC CASSLGQSPGANVLTF